This note documents a single TCR beta chain sequence. The sample is drawn from a study of shared T cell receptors in the human thymus. Germline loops: CDR1 MNHNS, CDR2 SASEGT. The CDR3 length is 14 residues. Trimming pared 1 base from V and 5 bases from J, leaving 9 bases between. Assay: immunoSEQ multiplex PCR; the TCRdb copy retains only in-frame clones and omits some. The sample lists about 660,000 clones, roughly 90% occurring once. These data are also associated with another study on human thymus T cells. This second study notes: Thymus tissue was removed during corrective cardiac surgery. Across thymic and blood repertoires, the usage of V and J genes appeared to be biased. In unrelated individuals, thymic repertoires overlapped highly, according to related research.

The chain joins TRBV6-1 to TRBJ2-1, with D tentatively TRBD2 (5 bases). The TCR comes from a boy under three years old with a congenital heart defect. Sequenced: thymocytes. This CDR3 is CASSEEKGDNEQFF. The CDR3 DNA follows: TGTGCCAGCAGTGAAGAAAAGGGAGACAATGAGCAGTTCTTC.